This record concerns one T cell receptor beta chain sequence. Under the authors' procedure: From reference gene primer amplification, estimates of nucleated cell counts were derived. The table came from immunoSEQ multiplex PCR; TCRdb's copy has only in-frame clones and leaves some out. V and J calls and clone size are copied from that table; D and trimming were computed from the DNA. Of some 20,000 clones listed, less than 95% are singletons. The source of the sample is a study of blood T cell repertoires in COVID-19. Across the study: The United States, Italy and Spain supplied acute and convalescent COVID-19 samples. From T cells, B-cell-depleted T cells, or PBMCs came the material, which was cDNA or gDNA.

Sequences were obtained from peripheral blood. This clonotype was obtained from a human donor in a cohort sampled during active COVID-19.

The CDR3 region has the DNA TGTGCCAGCAGCCAAAGGACTAACCCCTACGAGCAGTACTTC. This sequence encodes CASSQRTNPYEQYF. V and J are TRBV3-1 (or the pseudogene TRBV3-2) and TRBJ2-7, with a tentative D call TRBD2 (6 bases). With 2 bases removed from V and 2 bases from J, the gap between germline ends came to 10 bases. The CDR3 totals 14 residues. Looked up from germline, CDR1 is LGHDT and CDR2 is YNNKEL (reference sequence).